This entry is about one T cell receptor beta chain. The data originate from a study of blood T cell repertoires in COVID-19. Study at large: Sources were T cells, B-cell-depleted T cells, or PBMCs; the material itself was cDNA or gDNA.

In the source study's methods: Reference gene primer amplification in the assay estimated nucleated cell counts. The table came from immunoSEQ multiplex PCR; TCRdb's copy has only in-frame clones and leaves some out. Clone size and the V and J calls come from that table; the DNA yielded D and trimming. The sample contains about 49,000 clones, 82% of which appear only once. The length of the CDR3 is 15 residues. The ends lost 3 bases at V and 1 base at J; junction bases unmatched: 4. The germline gives CDR1 SGDLS, CDR2 YYNGEE. The chain couples TRBV9 to TRBJ2-1; 7 positions match TRBD2. The sequenced material came from peripheral blood. The TCR comes from a woman aged 55-69 years with acute or convalescent COVID-19. The DNA of the CDR3 is TGTGCCAGCAGCGCTAGCGGAACGTCCTACAATGAGCAGTTCTTC. The encoded protein is CASSASGTSYNEQFF.